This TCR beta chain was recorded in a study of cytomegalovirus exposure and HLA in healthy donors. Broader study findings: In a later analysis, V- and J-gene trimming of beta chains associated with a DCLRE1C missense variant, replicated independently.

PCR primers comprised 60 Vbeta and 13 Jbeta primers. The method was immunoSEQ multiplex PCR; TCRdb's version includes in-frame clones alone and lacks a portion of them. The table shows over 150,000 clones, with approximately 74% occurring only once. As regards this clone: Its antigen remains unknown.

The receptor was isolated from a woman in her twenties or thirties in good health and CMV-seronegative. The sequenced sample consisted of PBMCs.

CDR3 DNA: TGTGCCAGCAGACCGGGACTAGCCTGGGGTGAGCAGTTCTTC. Translating gives CASRPGLAWGEQFF. The V gene is TRBV28, the J gene TRBJ2-1, with 9 bases matching TRBD2. J gave up 9 bases and V 6 bases, and 9 bases lay outside the gene matches. The CDR3 is 14 residues long. Germline-derived CDR1 and CDR2 are MDHEN and SYDVKM. The full variable domain, its missing parts supplied by reference TRBV28 and TRBJ2-1, is DVKVTQSSRYLVKRTGEKVFLECVQDMDHENMFWYRQDPGLGLRLIYFSYDVKMKEKGDIPEGYSVSREKKERFSLILESASTNQTSMYLCASRPGLAWGEQFFGPGTRLTVL.